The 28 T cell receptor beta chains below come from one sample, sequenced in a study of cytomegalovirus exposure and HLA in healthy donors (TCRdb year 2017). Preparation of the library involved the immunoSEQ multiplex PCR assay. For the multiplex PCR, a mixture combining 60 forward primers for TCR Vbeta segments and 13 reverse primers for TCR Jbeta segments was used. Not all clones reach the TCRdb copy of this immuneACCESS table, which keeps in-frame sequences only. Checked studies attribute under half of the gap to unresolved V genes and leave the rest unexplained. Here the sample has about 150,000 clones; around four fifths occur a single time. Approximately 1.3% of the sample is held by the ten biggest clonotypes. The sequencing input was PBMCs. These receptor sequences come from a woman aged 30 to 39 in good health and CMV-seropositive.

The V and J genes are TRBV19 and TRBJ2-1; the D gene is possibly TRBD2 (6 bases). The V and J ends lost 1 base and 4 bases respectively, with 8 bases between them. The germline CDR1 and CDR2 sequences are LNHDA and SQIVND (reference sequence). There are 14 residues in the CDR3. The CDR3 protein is CASSIAGTYNEQFF. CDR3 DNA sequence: TGTGCCAGTAGTATAGCGGGGACTTACAATGAGCAGTTCTTC.

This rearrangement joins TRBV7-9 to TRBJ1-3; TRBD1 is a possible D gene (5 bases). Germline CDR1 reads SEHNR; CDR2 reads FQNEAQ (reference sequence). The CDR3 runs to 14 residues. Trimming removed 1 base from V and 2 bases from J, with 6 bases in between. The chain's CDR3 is CASSLGGAGNTIYF. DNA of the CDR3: TGTGCCAGCAGCTTAGGGGGGGCTGGAAACACCATATATTTT.

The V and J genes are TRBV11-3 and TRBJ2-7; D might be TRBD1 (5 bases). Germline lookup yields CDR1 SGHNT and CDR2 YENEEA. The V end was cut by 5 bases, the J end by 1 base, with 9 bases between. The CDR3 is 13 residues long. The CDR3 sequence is CASSPTGSYEQYF. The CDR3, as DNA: TGTGCCAGCAGCCCAACAGGATCCTACGAGCAGTACTTC.

For the CDR3, the DNA is TGTGCCACCAGCAGCCAGTATAGCAATCAGCCCCAGCATTTT. It yields the protein CATSSQYSNQPQHF. The chain joins TRBV15 to TRBJ1-5; D call uncertain. V dropped 3 bases and J dropped 0 bases, with 6 bases sitting between them. There are 14 residues in the CDR3. Germline V gene sequence: CDR1 LNHNV, CDR2 YYDKDF (reference sequence).

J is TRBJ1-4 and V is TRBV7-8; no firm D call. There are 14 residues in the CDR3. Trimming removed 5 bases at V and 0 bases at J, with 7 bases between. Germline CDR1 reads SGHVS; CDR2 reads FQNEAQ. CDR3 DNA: TGTGCCAGCAGCCGCGGGGCAACTAATGAAAAACTGTTTTTT. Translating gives CASSRGATNEKLFF.

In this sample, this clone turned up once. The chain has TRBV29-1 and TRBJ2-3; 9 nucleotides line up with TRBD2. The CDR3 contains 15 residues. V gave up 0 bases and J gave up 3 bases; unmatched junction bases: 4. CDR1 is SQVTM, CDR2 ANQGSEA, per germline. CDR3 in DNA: TGCAGCGTTGAAGATAGCGGGAGCGGGACAGATACGCAGTATTTT. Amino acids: CSVEDSGSGTDTQYF.

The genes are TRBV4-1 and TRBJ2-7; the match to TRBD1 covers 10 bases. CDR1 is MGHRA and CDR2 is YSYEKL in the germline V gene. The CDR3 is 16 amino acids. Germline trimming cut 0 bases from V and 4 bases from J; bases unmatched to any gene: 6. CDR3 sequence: CASSQETRDRGYEQYF. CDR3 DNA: TGCGCCAGCAGCCAAGAGACCCGGGACAGGGGATACGAGCAGTACTTC.

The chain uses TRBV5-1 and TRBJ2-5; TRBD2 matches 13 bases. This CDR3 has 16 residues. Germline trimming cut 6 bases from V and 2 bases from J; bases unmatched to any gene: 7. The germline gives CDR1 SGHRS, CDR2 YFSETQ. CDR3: CASIRGLAGPQETQYF. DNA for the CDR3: TGCGCCAGCATACGGGGACTAGCGGGACCTCAAGAGACCCAGTACTTC.

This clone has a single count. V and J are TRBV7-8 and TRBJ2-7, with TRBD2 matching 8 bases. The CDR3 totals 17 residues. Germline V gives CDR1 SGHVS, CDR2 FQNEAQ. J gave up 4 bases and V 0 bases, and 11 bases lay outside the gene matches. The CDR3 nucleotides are TGTGCCAGCAGCTTAGCGCGAAGCGGGAGATCCCTATACGAGCAGTACTTC. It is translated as CASSLARSGRSLYEQYF.

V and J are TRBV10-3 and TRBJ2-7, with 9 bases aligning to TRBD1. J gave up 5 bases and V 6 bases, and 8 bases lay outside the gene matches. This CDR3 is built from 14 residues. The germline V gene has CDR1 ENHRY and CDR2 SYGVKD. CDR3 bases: TGTGCCATCAGCGCCGGGACAGGGCTCCACGAGCAGTACTTC. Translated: CAISAGTGLHEQYF.

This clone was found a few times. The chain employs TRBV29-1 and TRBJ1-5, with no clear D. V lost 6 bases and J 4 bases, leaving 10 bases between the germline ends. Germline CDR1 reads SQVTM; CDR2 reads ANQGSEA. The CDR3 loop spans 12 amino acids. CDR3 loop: CSVGEGNQPQHF. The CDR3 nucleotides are TGCAGCGTCGGGGAGGGAAATCAGCCCCAGCATTTT.

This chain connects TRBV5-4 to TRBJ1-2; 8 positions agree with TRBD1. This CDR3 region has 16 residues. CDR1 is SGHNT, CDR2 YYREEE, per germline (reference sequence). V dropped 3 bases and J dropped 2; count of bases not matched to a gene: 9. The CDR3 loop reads CASSSGQGVSNYGYTF. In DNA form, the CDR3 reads TGTGCCAGCAGCTCCGGACAGGGAGTCTCCAACTATGGCTACACCTTC.

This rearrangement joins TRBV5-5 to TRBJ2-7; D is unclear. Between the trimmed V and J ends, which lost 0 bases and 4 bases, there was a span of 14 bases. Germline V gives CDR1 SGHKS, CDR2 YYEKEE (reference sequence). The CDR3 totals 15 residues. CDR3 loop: CASSLGVGVMYEQYF. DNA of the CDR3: TGTGCCAGCAGCTTGGGGGTGGGCGTGATGTACGAGCAGTACTTC.

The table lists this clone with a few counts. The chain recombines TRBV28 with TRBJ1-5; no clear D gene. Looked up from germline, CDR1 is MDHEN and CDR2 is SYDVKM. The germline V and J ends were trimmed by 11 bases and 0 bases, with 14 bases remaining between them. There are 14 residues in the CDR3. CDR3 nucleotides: TGTGCCGCTCAAGCATCTTATAGCAATCAGCCCCAGCATTTT. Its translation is CAAQASYSNQPQHF. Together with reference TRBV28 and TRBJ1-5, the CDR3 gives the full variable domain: DVKVTQSSRYLVKRTGEKVFLECVQDMDHENMFWYRQDPGLGLRLIYFSYDVKMKEKGDIPEGYSVSREKKERFSLILESASTNQTSMYLCAAQASYSNQPQHFGDGTRLSIL.

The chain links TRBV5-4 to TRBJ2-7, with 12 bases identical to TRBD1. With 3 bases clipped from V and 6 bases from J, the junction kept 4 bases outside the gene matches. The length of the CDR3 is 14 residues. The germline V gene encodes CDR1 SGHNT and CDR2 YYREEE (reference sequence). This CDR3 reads CASSWDRGRAEQYF. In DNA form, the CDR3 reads TGTGCCAGCAGCTGGGACAGGGGGCGCGCCGAGCAGTACTTC.

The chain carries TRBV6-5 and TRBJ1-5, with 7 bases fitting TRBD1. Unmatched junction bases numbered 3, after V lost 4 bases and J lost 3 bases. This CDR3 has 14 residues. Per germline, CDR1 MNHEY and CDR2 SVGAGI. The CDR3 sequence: CASSSGQHNQPQHF. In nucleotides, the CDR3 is TGTGCCAGCAGTTCGGGACAGCACAATCAGCCCCAGCATTTT.

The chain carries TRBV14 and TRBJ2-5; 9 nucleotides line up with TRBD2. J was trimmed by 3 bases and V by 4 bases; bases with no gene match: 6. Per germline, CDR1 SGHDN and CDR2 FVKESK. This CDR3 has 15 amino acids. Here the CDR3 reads CASSRAPSGKETQYF. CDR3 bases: TGTGCCAGCAGCCGCGCCCCTAGCGGGAAAGAGACCCAGTACTTC.

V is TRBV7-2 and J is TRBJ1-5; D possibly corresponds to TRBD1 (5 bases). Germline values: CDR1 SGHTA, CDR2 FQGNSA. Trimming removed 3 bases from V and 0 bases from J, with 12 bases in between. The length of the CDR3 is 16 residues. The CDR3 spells CASSLAGGTSNQPQHF. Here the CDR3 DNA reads TGTGCCAGCAGCTTGGCGGGGGGGACTAGCAATCAGCCCCAGCATTTT.

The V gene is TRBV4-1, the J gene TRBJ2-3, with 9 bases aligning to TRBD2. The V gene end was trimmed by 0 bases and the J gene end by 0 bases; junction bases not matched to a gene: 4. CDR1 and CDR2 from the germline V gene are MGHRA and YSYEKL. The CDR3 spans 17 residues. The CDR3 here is CASSQEPTSGSTDTQYF. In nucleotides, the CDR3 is TGCGCCAGCAGCCAAGAGCCGACTAGCGGAAGCACAGATACGCAGTATTTT.

The CDR3 loop reads CASSEWAAGANVLTF. The CDR3 DNA is TGTGCCAGCAGCGAATGGGCTGCTGGGGCCAACGTCCTGACTTTC. J is TRBJ2-6 and V is TRBV6-1; no definite D call. With 6 bases removed from V and 2 bases from J, the gap between germline ends came to 11 bases. There are 15 residues in the CDR3. CDR1 is MNHNS and CDR2 is SASEGT in the germline V gene.

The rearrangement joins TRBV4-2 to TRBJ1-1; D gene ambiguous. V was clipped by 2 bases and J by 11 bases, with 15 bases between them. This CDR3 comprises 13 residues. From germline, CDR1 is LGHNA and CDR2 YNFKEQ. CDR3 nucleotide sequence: TGTGCCAGCAGCCAAAACCCTACAGAAAGGGCTTTCTTT. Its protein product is CASSQNPTERAFF.

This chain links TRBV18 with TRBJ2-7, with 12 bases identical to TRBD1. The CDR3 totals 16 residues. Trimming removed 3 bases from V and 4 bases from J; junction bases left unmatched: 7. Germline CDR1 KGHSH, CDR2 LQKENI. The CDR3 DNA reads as TGTGCCAGCTCACCCCTCCGGGACAGGGGGCAGTACGAGCAGTACTTC. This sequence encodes CASSPLRDRGQYEQYF.

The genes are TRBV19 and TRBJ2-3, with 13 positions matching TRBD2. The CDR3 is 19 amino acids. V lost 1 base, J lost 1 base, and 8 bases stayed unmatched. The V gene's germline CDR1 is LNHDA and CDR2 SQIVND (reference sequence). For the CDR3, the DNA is TGTGCCAGTAGTATAGCCGGGACTAGCGGGAATCCGGGCACAGATACGCAGTATTTT. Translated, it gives CASSIAGTSGNPGTDTQYF. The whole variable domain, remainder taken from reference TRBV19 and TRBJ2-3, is DGGITQSPKYLFRKEGQNVTLSCEQNLNHDAMYWYRQDPGQGLRLIYYSQIVNDFQKGDIAEGYSVSREKKESFPLTVTSAQKNPTAFYLCASSIAGTSGNPGTDTQYFGPGTRLTVL.

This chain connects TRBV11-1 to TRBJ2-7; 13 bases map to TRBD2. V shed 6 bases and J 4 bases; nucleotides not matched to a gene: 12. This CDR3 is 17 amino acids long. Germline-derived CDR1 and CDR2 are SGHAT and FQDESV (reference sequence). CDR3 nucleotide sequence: TGTGCCAGCAGTTCACTAGCGGGAGGGCCCATGAGATACGAGCAGTACTTC. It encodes CASSSLAGGPMRYEQYF. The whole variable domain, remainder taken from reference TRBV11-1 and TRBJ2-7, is EAEVAQSPRYKITEKSQAVAFWCDPISGHATLYWYRQILGQGPELLVQFQDESVVDDSQLPKDRFSAERLKGVDSTLKIQPAELGDSAMYLCASSSLAGGPMRYEQYFGPGTRLTVT.

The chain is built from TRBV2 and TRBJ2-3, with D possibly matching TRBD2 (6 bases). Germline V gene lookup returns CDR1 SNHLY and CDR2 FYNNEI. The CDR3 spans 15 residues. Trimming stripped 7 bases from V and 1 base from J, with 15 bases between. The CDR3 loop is CASMDSGVRTDTQYF. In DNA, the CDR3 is TGTGCCAGCATGGATAGCGGAGTTCGCACAGATACGCAGTATTTT.

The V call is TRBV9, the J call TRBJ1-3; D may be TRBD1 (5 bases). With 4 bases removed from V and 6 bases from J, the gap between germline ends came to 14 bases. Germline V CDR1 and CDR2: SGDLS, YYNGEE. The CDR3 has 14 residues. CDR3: CASSPAGGSNTIYF. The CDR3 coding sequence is TGTGCCAGCAGCCCCGCGGGGGGGTCAAACACCATATATTTT.

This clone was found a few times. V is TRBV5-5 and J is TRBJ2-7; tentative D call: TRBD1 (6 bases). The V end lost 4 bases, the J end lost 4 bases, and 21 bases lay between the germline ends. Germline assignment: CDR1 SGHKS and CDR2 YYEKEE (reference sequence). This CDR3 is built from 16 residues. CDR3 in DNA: TGTGCCAGCAGCCCTCGGGTCCAGGGGATCGTGTACGAGCAGTACTTC. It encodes CASSPRVQGIVYEQYF.

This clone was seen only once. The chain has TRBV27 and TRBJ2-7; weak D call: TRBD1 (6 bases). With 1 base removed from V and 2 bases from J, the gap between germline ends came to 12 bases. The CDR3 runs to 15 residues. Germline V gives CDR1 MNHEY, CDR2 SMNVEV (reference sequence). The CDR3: CASSLWGTTTYEQYF. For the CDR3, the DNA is TGTGCCAGCAGTTTATGGGGGACAACCACCTACGAGCAGTACTTC.